Shown below are 15 T cell receptor beta chains from a single sample sequenced in a study of T cell responses to AZD1222 COVID-19 vaccine. Measured with immunoSEQ multiplex PCR; TCRdb has only the in-frame clones, and not every one. The sample includes about 130,000 clones, about 90% of them seen just once. The sample here was peripheral blood, taken on day 0 of AZD1222 vaccination. The origin of the receptors is an adult in good health.

This chain links TRBV7-9 with TRBJ1-2; TRBD1 agrees at 9 bases. CDR3 length: 16 amino acids. The J segment lost 6 bases and the V segment lost 2 bases, leaving 10 bases of the junction unmatched. Germline values: CDR1 SEHNR, CDR2 FQNEAQ (reference sequence). CDR3 nucleotide sequence: TGTGCCAGCAGCTTACCTTGGGGACAGGGAGGGGATGGCTACACCTTC. Amino acid sequence: CASSLPWGQGGDGYTF.

The chain's CDR3 is CASSSRGEKLFF. The DNA of the CDR3 is TGTGCCAGCAGTTCACGGGGGGAAAAACTGTTTTTT. This chain links TRBV28 with TRBJ1-4; possibly TRBD1 for D (5 bases). CDR1 is MDHEN and CDR2 is SYDVKM in the germline V gene. The CDR3 runs 12 residues. The V gene lost 4 bases and the J gene lost 8 bases, with 8 bases spanning the gap.

The V call is TRBV5-6, the J call TRBJ2-5; D possibly corresponds to TRBD1 (5 bases). Trimming shortened V by 2 bases and J by 1 base, and 15 bases separated the two germline ends. Germline V gene sequence: CDR1 SGHDT, CDR2 YYEEEE. The CDR3 is 16 residues long. The CDR3 DNA reads TGTGCCAGCAGCTTCATAATTACAGGAAGCCAAGAGACCCAGTACTTC. It yields the protein CASSFIITGSQETQYF. The entire variable domain, with the rest obtained from reference TRBV5-6 and TRBJ2-5, is as follows: DAGVTQSPTHLIKTRGQQVTLRCSPKSGHDTVSWYQQALGQGPQFIFQYYEEEERQRGNFPDRFSGHQFPNYSSELNVNALLLGDSALYLCASSFIITGSQETQYFGPGTRLLVL.

This clone was seen only a few times. The CDR3 DNA reads TGTGCCTGGGTTCGGGACGGAGATTACAATGAGCAGTTCTTC. It specifies CAWVRDGDYNEQFF. J is TRBJ2-1 and V is TRBV30; D is tentatively TRBD1 or TRBD2 (5 bases each). The V end was cut by 5 bases, the J end by 4 bases, with 15 bases between. Germline-derived CDR1 and CDR2 are GTSNPN and SVGIG (reference sequence). The CDR3 spans 14 residues.

This rearrangement joins TRBV7-8 to TRBJ2-1; 12 bases match TRBD2. This CDR3 spans 16 amino acids. V was clipped by 0 bases and J by 4 bases; unmatched bases: 1. Per germline, CDR1 SGHVS and CDR2 FQNEAQ. For the CDR3, the DNA is TGTGCCAGCAGCTTAGCGGGACTAGCGGGTTACAATGAGCAGTTCTTC. Amino acid sequence: CASSLAGLAGYNEQFF.

The chain is built from TRBV19 and TRBJ2-7, with D tentatively TRBD2 (5 bases). Germline loops: CDR1 LNHDA, CDR2 SQIVND (reference sequence). Deletions cut 6 bases from V and 2 bases from J, with 20 bases between. The CDR3 length is 16 residues. DNA of the CDR3: TGTGCCAGTAGGGCGGGTACGAGGGTACAAGCCTACGAGCAGTACTTC. Translating it yields CASRAGTRVQAYEQYF.

The chain recombines TRBV6-5 with TRBJ2-2; 7 nucleotides line up with TRBD1. Per germline, CDR1 MNHEY and CDR2 SVGAGI. This CDR3 is 14 amino acids long. V was pared by 7 bases and J by 1 base, with 3 bases of the junction left unmatched. The CDR3 protein is CASTRQGNTGELFF. DNA of the CDR3: TGTGCCAGCACCCGACAGGGGAACACCGGGGAGCTGTTTTTT.

The genes are TRBV5-4 and TRBJ2-1, with TRBD2 identical over 12 bases. Germline-derived CDR1 and CDR2 are SGHNT and YYREEE (reference sequence). Unmatched junction bases numbered 11, after V lost 4 bases and J lost 6 bases. The CDR3 is 17 amino acids. This CDR3 reads CASSNGLAGPRGNEQFF. The CDR3 DNA is TGTGCCAGCAGCAATGGACTAGCGGGACCTAGGGGCAATGAGCAGTTCTTC.

The V call is TRBV4-3, the J call TRBJ2-3; 8 positions agree with TRBD2. This CDR3 is 15 amino acids long. Germline V gene lookup returns CDR1 LGHNA and CDR2 YSLEER. Germline trimming cut 2 bases from V and 4 bases from J; bases unmatched to any gene: 5. The CDR3 nucleotides read TGCGCCAGCAGCCAAAGAGCGGGAGAGGCAGATACGCAGTATTTT. Its translation is CASSQRAGEADTQYF.

With regard to this clone: One end of the junction fails to match germline, which may point to a read error. The chain links TRBV6-1 to TRBJ2-1; 10 bases map to TRBD2. The germline CDR1 and CDR2 sequences are MNHNS and SASEGT. CDR3 length: 15 amino acids. CDR3 amino acids: CASSQAGGQGNEQFF. The CDR3 region has the DNA TGTGCCAGCAGTCAAGCGGGAGGGCAGGGCAATGAGCAGTTCTTC.

This sequence joins TRBV7-3 and TRBJ2-7, with 7 bases lining up with TRBD2. V lost 6 bases and J lost 1; bases outside the gene matches: 9. The CDR3 has 15 amino acids. Germline V gene lookup returns CDR1 SGHTA and CDR2 FQGTGA. CDR3 DNA: TGTGCCAGCAGAATAGGGGCTAGCGGTTCCTACGAGCAGTACTTC. Its translation is CASRIGASGSYEQYF. Variable domain in full (rest from reference TRBV7-3 and TRBJ2-7): GAGVSQTPSNKVTEKGKYVELRCDPISGHTALYWYRQSLGQGPEFLIYFQGTGAADDSGLPNDRFFAVRPEGSVSTLKIQRTERGDSAVYLCASRIGASGSYEQYFGPGTRLTVT.

The chain recombines TRBV4-3 with TRBJ2-7; tentatively, D is TRBD1 (6 bases). This CDR3 is 15 amino acids long. The V and J ends lost 0 bases and 4 bases respectively, with 13 bases between them. The germline gives CDR1 LGHNA, CDR2 YSLEER. CDR3 loop: CASSQDYRGQYEQYF. The CDR3 region has the DNA TGCGCCAGCAGCCAAGACTACCGGGGACAATACGAGCAGTACTTC.

This chain links TRBV3-1 (or the pseudogene TRBV3-2) with TRBJ1-2; no definite D call. This CDR3 has 14 amino acids. V dropped 0 bases and J dropped 4 bases, with 9 bases sitting between them. Germline V gene lookup returns CDR1 LGHDT and CDR2 YNNKEL (reference sequence). CDR3 nucleotide sequence: TGTGCCAGCAGCCAAGAGGCCAGACGCTATGGCTACACCTTC. Translating it yields CASSQEARRYGYTF.

This chain links TRBV14 with TRBJ2-1; 7 positions agree with TRBD1. V lost 3 bases and J lost 1; bases outside the gene matches: 6. The CDR3 runs 16 residues. Germline loops: CDR1 SGHDN, CDR2 FVKESK. The CDR3, as DNA: TGTGCCAGCAGCCATCGGCGCAGGGGGTCCTACAATGAGCAGTTCTTC. This translates into CASSHRRRGSYNEQFF.

The J gene is TRBJ2-2, the V gene TRBV29-1; D may be TRBD1 or TRBD2 (5 bases each). This CDR3 comprises 15 residues. V lost 2 bases, J lost 4 bases, and 14 bases lay in between. The V gene's germline CDR1 is SQVTM and CDR2 ANQGSEA. The CDR3 reads CSVELGDPITGELFF. The CDR3 DNA reads TGCAGCGTTGAATTAGGGGACCCTATCACCGGGGAGCTGTTTTTT.